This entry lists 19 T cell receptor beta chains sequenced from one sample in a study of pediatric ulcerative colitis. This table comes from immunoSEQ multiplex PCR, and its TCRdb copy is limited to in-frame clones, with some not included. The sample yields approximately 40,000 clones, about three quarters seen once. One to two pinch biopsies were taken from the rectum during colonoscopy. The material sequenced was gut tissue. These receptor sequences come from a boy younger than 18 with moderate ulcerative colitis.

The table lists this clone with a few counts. CDR3 nucleotide sequence: TGTGCCAGCAGTGCTTGGACAGGGGGCAGCTATGGCTACACCTTC. It codes for CASSAWTGGSYGYTF. The V and J genes are TRBV6-1 and TRBJ1-2; 11 nucleotides line up with TRBD1. Trimming removed 4 bases from V and 4 bases from J; junction bases left unmatched: 5. The CDR3 spans 15 residues. Per germline, CDR1 MNHNS and CDR2 SASEGT.

CDR3 nucleotides: TGTGCCAGCAGTGATACCCGGGACAGGGTTTCCTACGAGCAGTACTTC. It yields the protein CASSDTRDRVSYEQYF. The chain joins TRBV6-1 to TRBJ2-7; the match to TRBD1 covers 9 bases. In germline, CDR1 is MNHNS, CDR2 SASEGT. The CDR3 spans 16 residues. With V trimmed by 3 bases and J by 1 base, 7 bases remained unmatched.

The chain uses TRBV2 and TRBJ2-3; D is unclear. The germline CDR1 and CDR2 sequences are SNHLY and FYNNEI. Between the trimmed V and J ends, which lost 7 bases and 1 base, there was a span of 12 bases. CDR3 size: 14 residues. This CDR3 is CASTLGSGTDTQYF. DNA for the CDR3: TGTGCCAGCACCCTCGGAAGTGGCACAGATACGCAGTATTTT.

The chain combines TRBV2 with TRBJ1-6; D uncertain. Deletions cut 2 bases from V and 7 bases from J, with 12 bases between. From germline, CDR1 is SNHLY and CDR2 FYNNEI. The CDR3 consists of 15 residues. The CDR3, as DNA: TGTGCCAGCAGTGAATTAGGGAGCAGAAATTCACCCCTCCACTTT. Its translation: CASSELGSRNSPLHF.

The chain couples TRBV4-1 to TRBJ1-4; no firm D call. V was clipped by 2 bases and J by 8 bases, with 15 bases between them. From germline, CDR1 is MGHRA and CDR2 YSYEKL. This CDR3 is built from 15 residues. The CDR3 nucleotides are TGCGCCAGCAGCCAAAGGCCGGAAGTTGAGGAAAAACTGTTTTTT. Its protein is CASSQRPEVEEKLFF.

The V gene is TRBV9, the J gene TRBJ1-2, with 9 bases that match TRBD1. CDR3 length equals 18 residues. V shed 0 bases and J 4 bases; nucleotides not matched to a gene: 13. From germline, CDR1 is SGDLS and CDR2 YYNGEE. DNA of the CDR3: TGTGCCAGCAGCGTAGGGTGGGGACAGGGACTTTGGGTCTATGGCTACACCTTC. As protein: CASSVGWGQGLWVYGYTF.

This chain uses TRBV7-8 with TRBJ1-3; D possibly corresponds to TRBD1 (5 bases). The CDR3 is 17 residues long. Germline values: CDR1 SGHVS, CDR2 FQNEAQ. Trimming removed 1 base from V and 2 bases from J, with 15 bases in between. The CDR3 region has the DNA TGTGCCAGCAGCTTAGAGGGGAGGGAAGGAGCTGGAAACACCATATATTTT. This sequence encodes CASSLEGREGAGNTIYF.

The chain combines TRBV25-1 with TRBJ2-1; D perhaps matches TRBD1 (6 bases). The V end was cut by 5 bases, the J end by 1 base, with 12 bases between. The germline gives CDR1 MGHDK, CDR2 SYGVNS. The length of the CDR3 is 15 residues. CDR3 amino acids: CASSPWGQSYNEQFF. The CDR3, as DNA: TGTGCCAGCAGTCCCTGGGGGCAGTCCTACAATGAGCAGTTCTTC.

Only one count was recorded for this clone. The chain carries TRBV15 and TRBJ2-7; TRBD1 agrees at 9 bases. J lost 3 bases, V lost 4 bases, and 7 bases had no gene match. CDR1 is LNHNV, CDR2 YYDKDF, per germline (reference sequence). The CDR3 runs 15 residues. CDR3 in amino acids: CATSNPWTGVYEQYF. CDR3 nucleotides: TGTGCCACCAGCAATCCGTGGACAGGGGTCTACGAGCAGTACTTC.

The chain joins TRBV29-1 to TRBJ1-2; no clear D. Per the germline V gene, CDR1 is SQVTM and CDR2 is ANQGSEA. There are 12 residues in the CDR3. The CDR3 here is CSASQTNYGYTF. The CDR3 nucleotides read TGCTCAGCGTCGCAGACTAACTATGGCTACACCTTC.

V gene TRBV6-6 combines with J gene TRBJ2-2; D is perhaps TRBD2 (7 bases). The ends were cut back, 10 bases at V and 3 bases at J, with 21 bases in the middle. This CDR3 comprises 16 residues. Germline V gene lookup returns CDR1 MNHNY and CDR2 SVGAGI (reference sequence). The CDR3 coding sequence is TGTGCCACCTTCTCGAGGGGGGGGCCTGACACCGGGGAGCTGTTTTTT. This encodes CATFSRGGPDTGELFF.

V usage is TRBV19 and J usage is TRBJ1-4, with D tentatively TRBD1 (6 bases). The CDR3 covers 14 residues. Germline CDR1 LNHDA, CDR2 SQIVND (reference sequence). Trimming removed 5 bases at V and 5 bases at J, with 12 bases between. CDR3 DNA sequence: TGTGCCAGTAGTTTTAACAGGGCAAATGAAAAACTGTTTTTT. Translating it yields CASSFNRANEKLFF.

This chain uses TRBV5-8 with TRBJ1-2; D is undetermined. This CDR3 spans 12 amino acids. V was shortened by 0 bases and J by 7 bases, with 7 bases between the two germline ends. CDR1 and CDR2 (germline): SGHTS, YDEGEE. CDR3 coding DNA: TGTGCCAGCAGCTTGGGAGGGATTGGCTACACCTTC. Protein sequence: CASSLGGIGYTF.

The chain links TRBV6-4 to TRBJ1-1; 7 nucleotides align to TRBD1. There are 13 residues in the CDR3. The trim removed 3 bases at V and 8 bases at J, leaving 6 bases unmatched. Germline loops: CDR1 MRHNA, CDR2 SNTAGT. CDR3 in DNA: TGTGCCAGCAGTGAGATTGAGACAGGGGAAGCTTTCTTT. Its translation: CASSEIETGEAFF.

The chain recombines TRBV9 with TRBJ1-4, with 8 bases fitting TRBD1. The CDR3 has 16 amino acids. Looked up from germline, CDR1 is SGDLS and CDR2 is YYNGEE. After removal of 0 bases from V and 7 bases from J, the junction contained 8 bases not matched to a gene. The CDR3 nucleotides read TGTGCCAGCAGCGTAGGCGGACAGGGAGGTGGTGAAAAACTGTTTTTT. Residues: CASSVGGQGGGEKLFF.

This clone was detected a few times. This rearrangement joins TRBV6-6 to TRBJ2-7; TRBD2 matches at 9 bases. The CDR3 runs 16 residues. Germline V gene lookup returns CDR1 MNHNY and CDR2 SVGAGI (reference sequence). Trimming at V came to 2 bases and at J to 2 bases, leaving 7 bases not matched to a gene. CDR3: CASSYPPSGAAYEQYF. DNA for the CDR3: TGTGCCAGCAGTTACCCTCCTAGCGGGGCCGCCTACGAGCAGTACTTC.

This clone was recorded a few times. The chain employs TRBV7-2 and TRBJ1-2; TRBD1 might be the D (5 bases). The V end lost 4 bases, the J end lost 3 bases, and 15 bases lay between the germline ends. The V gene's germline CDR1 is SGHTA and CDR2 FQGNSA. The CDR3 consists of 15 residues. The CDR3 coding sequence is TGTGCCAGCAGCTCTAGTGGTACAGGCTACTATGGCTACACCTTC. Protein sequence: CASSSSGTGYYGYTF.

The CDR3 DNA reads as TGTGCCAGCAGCATGCGGACAGGGGGAGAGACCCAGTACTTC. Protein product: CASSMRTGGETQYF. This sequence joins TRBV7-9 and TRBJ2-5; 10 nucleotides align to TRBD1. V lost 5 bases and J lost 4; bases outside the gene matches: 4. This CDR3 is 14 amino acids long. The germline CDR1 and CDR2 sequences are SEHNR and FQNEAQ (reference sequence).

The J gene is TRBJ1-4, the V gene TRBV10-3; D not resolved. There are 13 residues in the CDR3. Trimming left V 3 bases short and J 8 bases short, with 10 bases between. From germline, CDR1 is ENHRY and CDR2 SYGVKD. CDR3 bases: TGTGCCATCAGTGATGGTCGAGCAGAAAAACTGTTTTTT. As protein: CAISDGRAEKLFF.